This T cell receptor beta chain was sequenced during a study of T cells in Graves' hyperthyroidism and ophthalmopathy. The CDR3 is 14 amino acids. Trimming took off 2 bases at V and 6 bases at J, with 11 bases between the two ends. Germline V gene lookup returns CDR1 SGHTA and CDR2 FQGNSA. Many counts were recorded for this clonotype. Its cognate antigen is unknown. A sample of blood taken at first hyperthyroidism diagnosis preceded any ophthalmopathy symptoms. Amplified TCR beta CDR3 regions derived from RNA transcripts. First-round RT-PCR with HTBI primers amplified the TCR CDR3 region. TCRdb passed the multiplex PCR reads through MiXCR, listing each CDR3 protein once. The table lists 270,000 or so distinct CDR3 sequences, less than 30% of them singletons. Overall study results and limits: Blood held most thyroid clonotypes expanded above 0.001 frequency. A model using 13 V-J features told ophthalmopathy apart from stable hyperthyroidism.

The specimen sequenced was blood. The genes are TRBV7-2 and TRBJ1-5; tentatively, D is TRBD1 (5 bases). The sequence derives from a man aged 35-49 years with Graves' hyperthyroidism that later progressed to Graves' ophthalmopathy. CDR3 in DNA: TGTGCCAGCAGCTTATTCGGGAGGGGTCAGCCCCAGCATTTT. It translates to CASSLFGRGQPQHF.